A single sample is the source of the 8 T cell receptor beta chains below, sequenced in a study of technical replicates of blood from a handful of donors. This table comes from immunoSEQ multiplex PCR, and its TCRdb copy is limited to in-frame clones, with some not included. The table lists more than 65,000 clones, around 94% of them singletons. Input material: T cells isolated from PBMCs. Every receptor here comes from a human donor in good health.

The V call is TRBV19, the J call TRBJ1-2; 10 bases fit TRBD1. The ends lost 6 bases at V and 1 base at J; junction bases unmatched: 8. This CDR3 is 16 amino acids long. In germline, CDR1 is LNHDA, CDR2 SQIVND (reference sequence). The CDR3 loop is CASSLRDRGYNYGYTF. The CDR3 DNA follows: TGTGCCAGTAGCCTCCGGGACAGGGGATATAACTATGGCTACACCTTC.

The chain links TRBV27 to TRBJ1-1; D not resolved. From germline, CDR1 is MNHEY and CDR2 SMNVEV (reference sequence). Trimming stripped 2 bases from V and 1 base from J, with 5 bases between. CDR3 length equals 13 residues. The CDR3 DNA reads TGTGCCAGCAGTTTACATCCGAACACTGAAGCTTTCTTT. Its translation: CASSLHPNTEAFF.

In this sample, this clone turned up once. The chain recombines TRBV19 with TRBJ2-3; the D is unclear. The CDR3 sequence is 16 residues long. Looked up from germline, CDR1 is LNHDA and CDR2 is SQIVND (reference sequence). V was cut by 2 bases and J by 2 bases, with 14 bases left in between. The CDR3 protein is CASSIFTSGDTDTQYF. DNA for the CDR3: TGTGCCAGTAGTATATTCACCTCAGGCGACACAGATACGCAGTATTTT. The whole variable domain, filled in from reference TRBV19 and TRBJ2-3, reads DGGITQSPKYLFRKEGQNVTLSCEQNLNHDAMYWYRQDPGQGLRLIYYSQIVNDFQKGDIAEGYSVSREKKESFPLTVTSAQKNPTAFYLCASSIFTSGDTDTQYFGPGTRLTVL.

The rearrangement links TRBV5-4 to TRBJ2-1; D remains ambiguous. The germline V and J ends were trimmed by 3 bases and 0 bases, with 10 bases remaining between them. The CDR3 is 15 amino acids. CDR1 and CDR2 from the germline V gene are SGHNT and YYREEE (reference sequence). CDR3: CASSSYLSSYNEQFF. The CDR3 DNA reads TGTGCCAGCAGCTCGTACCTCAGCTCCTACAATGAGCAGTTCTTC.

The sample holds a few counts of this clone. V and J are TRBV14 and TRBJ1-1; TRBD1 might be the D (6 bases). The length of the CDR3 is 15 residues. Germline loops: CDR1 SGHDN, CDR2 FVKESK. V dropped 0 bases and J dropped 8 bases, with 16 bases sitting between them. CDR3 coding DNA: TGTGCCAGCAGCCAAGAAGTCCTAAGGGGGGGAGAAGCTTTCTTT. This gives the protein CASSQEVLRGGEAFF. The whole variable domain, remainder taken from reference TRBV14 and TRBJ1-1, is EAGVTQFPSHSVIEKGQTVTLRCDPISGHDNLYWYRRVMGKEIKFLLHFVKESKQDESGMPNNRFLAERTGGTYSTLKVQPAELEDSGVYFCASSQEVLRGGEAFFGQGTRLTVV.

This sequence joins TRBV7-2 and TRBJ2-3; 12 bases fit TRBD2. The germline V gene has CDR1 SGHTA and CDR2 FQGNSA. Trimming at V came to 5 bases and at J to 5 bases, leaving 8 bases not matched to a gene. The CDR3 has 16 amino acids. Written as DNA, the CDR3 is TGTGCCAGCAGCCTCTCTAGCGGGGGGGCCGGAGATACGCAGTATTTT. This gives the protein CASSLSSGGAGDTQYF.

V usage is TRBV4-1 and J usage is TRBJ1-5; TRBD1 aligns across 7 bases. This CDR3 has 15 amino acids. CDR1 and CDR2 (germline): MGHRA, YSYEKL. With 3 bases clipped from V and 3 bases from J, the junction kept 5 bases outside the gene matches. The CDR3 DNA sequence: TGCGCCAGCAGCCATACCAGGGGGGACAATCAGCCCCAGCATTTT. Protein sequence: CASSHTRGDNQPQHF.

The table lists this clone with a few counts. The V gene is TRBV27, the J gene TRBJ1-5, with TRBD1 as a possible D gene (5 bases). Germline loops: CDR1 MNHEY, CDR2 SMNVEV (reference sequence). The V end was cut by 5 bases, the J end by 0 bases, with 11 bases between. The CDR3 runs 15 residues. The DNA of the CDR3 is TGTGCCAGCAGTAGGACACTGTATAGCAATCAGCCCCAGCATTTT. Residues: CASSRTLYSNQPQHF.